These T cell receptor beta chains were read from a single sample in a study of molecular identifiers for immune sequencing clone quantification. TCRdb re-derived calls from the PCR reads in MiXCR, one entry per CDR3 protein. The sample contains 85,000 to 120,000 distinct CDR3 sequences, about 35% of which appear only once. The sample consisted of naive CD8+ T cells from blood, with Jurkat cell RNA spiked in. These receptors originate from a human donor in good health. Some libraries in this study had Jurkat cell RNA spiked in. CDR3s include the opening cysteine and the closing phenylalanine or tryptophan. A D gene is named only where the DNA matches it firmly. Clone size is not always given. Where it is, it says once, few, many or a class for expanded clones.

clone_size: -; j_call: TRBJ2-3; v_call: TRBV28; d_call: -; cdr3_nt: TGTGCCAGCAGGCCCGTGGGGGCAGATACGCAGTATTTT; cdr3_aa: CASRPVGADTQYF
clone_size: few; j_call: TRBJ1-1; v_call: TRBV27; d_call: -; cdr3_nt: TGTGCCAGCAGTTTGTCGGGGATGGGTCAAGACACTGAAGCTTTCTTT; cdr3_aa: CASSLSGMGQDTEAFF
clone_size: few; j_call: TRBJ2-7; v_call: TRBV29-1; d_call: TRBD2; cdr3_nt: TGCAGCGTTATAGCGGGAGGGTCCTACGAGCAGTACTTC; cdr3_aa: CSVIAGGSYEQYF
clone_size: many; j_call: TRBJ2-7; v_call: TRBV5-6; d_call: TRBD1; cdr3_nt: TGTGCCAGCAGCTTGATAGGACAGGGATCCTACGAGCAGTACTTC; cdr3_aa: CASSLIGQGSYEQYF
clone_size: many; j_call: TRBJ2-3; v_call: TRBV9; d_call: -; cdr3_nt: TGTGCCAGCAGCGTAGTGGGCAGACACACAGATACGCAGTATTTT; cdr3_aa: CASSVVGRHTDTQYF
clone_size: few; j_call: TRBJ1-2; v_call: TRBV7-9; d_call: TRBD1; cdr3_nt: TGTGCCAGCAGCTCCGGGACAGGGGGCTTCTATGGCTACACCTTC; cdr3_aa: CASSSGTGGFYGYTF
clone_size: -; j_call: TRBJ2-7; v_call: TRBV19; d_call: -; cdr3_nt: TGTGCCAGTAGTATAGCCCCTCGGGGCATAAGGGAGCAGTACTTC; cdr3_aa: CASSIAPRGIREQYF
clone_size: few; j_call: TRBJ1-5; v_call: TRBV19; d_call: -; cdr3_nt: TGTGCCAGTAGTTGGAGGGATTATAGCAATCAGCCCCAGCATTTT; cdr3_aa: CASSWRDYSNQPQHF
clone_size: -; j_call: TRBJ2-2; v_call: TRBV27; d_call: -; cdr3_nt: TGTGCCAGCAGTTTAGGGGACACCACCGGGGAGCTGTTTTTT; cdr3_aa: CASSLGDTTGELFF
clone_size: -; j_call: TRBJ1-5; v_call: TRBV28; d_call: -; cdr3_nt: TGTGCCAGCAGGAGGGGAGGTCTGCCCCAGCATTTT; cdr3_aa: CASRRGGLPQHF
clone_size: many; j_call: TRBJ2-3; v_call: TRBV28; d_call: TRBD2; cdr3_nt: TGTGCCAGCAGTTCCGAGGGAGGGTTGGGGGATACGCAGTATTTT; cdr3_aa: CASSSEGGLGDTQYF
clone_size: -; j_call: TRBJ2-3; v_call: TRBV4-1; d_call: TRBD2; cdr3_nt: TGCGCCAGCAGCCAAGTAGGGGGACTAGCGACCCATACGCAGTATTTT; cdr3_aa: CASSQVGGLATHTQYF
clone_size: -; j_call: TRBJ2-5; v_call: TRBV13; d_call: TRBD1; cdr3_nt: TGTGCCAGCAGCTCCGGACAGGAACAAGAGACCCAGTACTTC; cdr3_aa: CASSSGQEQETQYF
clone_size: -; j_call: TRBJ2-2; v_call: TRBV19; d_call: -; cdr3_nt: TGTGCCAGTAGTATAACGGCGGGCACGAACACCGGGGAGCTGTTTTTT; cdr3_aa: CASSITAGTNTGELFF
clone_size: -; j_call: TRBJ1-4; v_call: TRBV2; d_call: TRBD1; cdr3_nt: TGTGCCAGCAGTGACCCCGGGACAGGGGATGAAAAACTGTTTTTT; cdr3_aa: CASSDPGTGDEKLFF
clone_size: few; j_call: TRBJ2-7; v_call: TRBV4-3; d_call: TRBD2; cdr3_nt: TGCGCCAGCAGCCAAGGCCGGGGGGTCCCCTACGAGCAGTACTTC; cdr3_aa: CASSQGRGVPYEQYF
clone_size: -; j_call: TRBJ2-7; v_call: TRBV7-9; d_call: TRBD2; cdr3_nt: TGTGCCAGCAGCTTAGAGGCGGGAGAATACGAGCAGTACTTC; cdr3_aa: CASSLEAGEYEQYF
clone_size: -; j_call: TRBJ1-5; v_call: TRBV7-6; d_call: -; cdr3_nt: TGTGCCAGCAGCGCCGGGGAAGGGGGGGAGGTTGGTATTCAGCCCCAGCATTTT; cdr3_aa: CASSAGEGGEVGIQPQHF
clone_size: -; j_call: TRBJ1-5; v_call: TRBV2; d_call: -; cdr3_nt: TGTGCCAGCAGTGAAGCTGGAGCTCCCCGGCAGCCCCAGCATTTT; cdr3_aa: CASSEAGAPRQPQHF
clone_size: few; j_call: TRBJ2-4; v_call: TRBV13; d_call: -; cdr3_nt: TGTGCCAGCAGCTTAGGTCTCTCGGGATATGCCAAAAACATTCAGTACTTC; cdr3_aa: CASSLGLSGYAKNIQYF
clone_size: -; j_call: TRBJ1-1; v_call: TRBV7-9; d_call: -; cdr3_nt: TGTGCCAGCAGCTTTTGGGGGGAGAGGACTGAAGCTTTCTTT; cdr3_aa: CASSFWGERTEAFF
clone_size: -; j_call: TRBJ2-3; v_call: TRBV28; d_call: TRBD2; cdr3_nt: TGTGCCAGCAGTTCCGTCTTTCCCATATCCGGGACTAACTTTTCTAGCACAGATACGCAGTATTTT; cdr3_aa: CASSSVFPISGTNFSSTDTQYF
clone_size: -; j_call: TRBJ2-7; v_call: TRBV4-3; d_call: -; cdr3_nt: TGCGCCAGCAGCCAAGTTGGCACCACCTACGAGCAGTACTTC; cdr3_aa: CASSQVGTTYEQYF
clone_size: many; j_call: TRBJ2-5; v_call: TRBV12-3/TRBV12-4; d_call: TRBD1; cdr3_nt: TGTGCCAGCAGTACAGGGGTGGAGACCCAGTACTTC; cdr3_aa: CASSTGVETQYF
clone_size: many; j_call: TRBJ2-7; v_call: TRBV6-2/TRBV6-3; d_call: TRBD2; cdr3_nt: TGTGCCAGCAGCCTACGCCGGACTAGCGGGTACGAGCAGTACTTC; cdr3_aa: CASSLRRTSGYEQYF
clone_size: -; j_call: TRBJ1-1; v_call: TRBV11-2; d_call: TRBD1; cdr3_nt: TGTGCCAGCAGCAAAGGGACAGGTCCTGAAGCTTTCTTT; cdr3_aa: CASSKGTGPEAFF
clone_size: few; j_call: TRBJ2-1; v_call: TRBV4-1; d_call: TRBD2; cdr3_nt: TGCGCCAGCAGCCAAGACGAGACTAGCGGATACAATGAGCAGTTCTTC; cdr3_aa: CASSQDETSGYNEQFF
clone_size: -; j_call: TRBJ2-3; v_call: TRBV5-6; d_call: TRBD1; cdr3_nt: TGTGCCAGCAGCTTTTACCCCCCCCAGGGGGCCCATACGCAGTATTTT; cdr3_aa: CASSFYPPQGAHTQYF
clone_size: -; j_call: TRBJ2-7; v_call: TRBV27; d_call: TRBD1; cdr3_nt: TGTGCCAGCAGTTACCGGACAGGGGGCTACGAGCAGTACTTC; cdr3_aa: CASSYRTGGYEQYF
clone_size: -; j_call: TRBJ2-3; v_call: TRBV4-1; d_call: TRBD1; cdr3_nt: TGCGCCAGCAGCCAAGAGAGTCGGGGACAGGTCACTAGCACAGATACGCAGTATTTT; cdr3_aa: CASSQESRGQVTSTDTQYF
clone_size: -; j_call: TRBJ2-3; v_call: TRBV11-2; d_call: -; cdr3_nt: TGTGCCAGCAGCTCAGGCCTGGCTGTAACAGATACGCAGTATTTT; cdr3_aa: CASSSGLAVTDTQYF
clone_size: -; j_call: TRBJ1-3; v_call: TRBV7-9; d_call: -; cdr3_nt: TGTGCCAGCAGCTGTAGGCAGGGCGAAGACTCTGGAAACACCATATATTTT; cdr3_aa: CASSCRQGEDSGNTIYF
clone_size: few; j_call: TRBJ2-3; v_call: TRBV2; d_call: TRBD2; cdr3_nt: TGTGCCAGCAGTGAACCAGGAGGGACTAGCGGGAGTGAGGATACGCAGTATTTT; cdr3_aa: CASSEPGGTSGSEDTQYF
clone_size: many; j_call: TRBJ2-5; v_call: TRBV28; d_call: -; cdr3_nt: TGTGCCAGCAGGTTACAAGGGGACGCGGAGACCCAGTACTTC; cdr3_aa: CASRLQGDAETQYF
clone_size: few; j_call: TRBJ2-7; v_call: TRBV7-2; d_call: -; cdr3_nt: TGTGCCAGCAGCTTAGAGAGGAACTACGAGCAGTACTTC; cdr3_aa: CASSLERNYEQYF
clone_size: few; j_call: TRBJ1-4; v_call: TRBV20-1; d_call: TRBD1; cdr3_nt: TGCAGTGCTAGAGAAACAGGGGCAGGGGAAAAACTGTTTTTT; cdr3_aa: CSARETGAGEKLFF
clone_size: -; j_call: TRBJ2-2; v_call: TRBV20-1; d_call: -; cdr3_nt: TGCAGTGCTAGTAGTGGATTGGGGCGGACCTCGAACACCGGGGAGCTGTTTTTT; cdr3_aa: CSASSGLGRTSNTGELFF
clone_size: -; j_call: TRBJ2-7; v_call: TRBV27; d_call: TRBD1; cdr3_nt: TGTGCCAGCAGGTTATTCCGGACAGGCGGCGACGAGCAGTACTTC; cdr3_aa: CASRLFRTGGDEQYF
clone_size: few; j_call: TRBJ1-5; v_call: TRBV2; d_call: -; cdr3_nt: TGTGCCAGCAGTGCTCTAGGTGGACGGGGCAATCAGCCCCAGCATTTT; cdr3_aa: CASSALGGRGNQPQHF
clone_size: many; j_call: TRBJ2-7; v_call: TRBV20-1; d_call: -; cdr3_nt: TGCAGTGCGACCGGAGGGACCCACTTCCCCTCCTACGAGCAGTACTTC; cdr3_aa: CSATGGTHFPSYEQYF
clone_size: -; j_call: TRBJ2-2; v_call: TRBV9; d_call: -; cdr3_nt: TGTGCCAGCAGCACCGATCGTTTCACCGGGGAGCTGTTTTTT; cdr3_aa: CASSTDRFTGELFF
clone_size: -; j_call: TRBJ2-7; v_call: TRBV7-9; d_call: TRBD1; cdr3_nt: TGTGCCAGCAGCCCTAGGCCCGGGACAGGGGCCGAGCAGTACTTC; cdr3_aa: CASSPRPGTGAEQYF
clone_size: few; j_call: TRBJ1-1; v_call: TRBV13; d_call: -; cdr3_nt: TGTGCCAGCCAACTAGGGAAGCTGAACACTGAAGCTTTCTTT; cdr3_aa: CASQLGKLNTEAFF
clone_size: few; j_call: TRBJ2-1; v_call: TRBV28; d_call: TRBD2; cdr3_nt: TGTGCCAGCAGTTCCGACCTAGCGGGAGAGTCGCACCATGAGCAGTTCTTC; cdr3_aa: CASSSDLAGESHHEQFF
clone_size: -; j_call: TRBJ2-5; v_call: TRBV18; d_call: -; cdr3_nt: TGTGCCAGCTCACCGGCTGCTTCGGAGACCCAGTACTTC; cdr3_aa: CASSPAASETQYF
clone_size: many; j_call: TRBJ2-2; v_call: TRBV12-3/TRBV12-4; d_call: -; cdr3_nt: TGTGCCACCGAGGATGATACCGGGGAGCTGTTTTTT; cdr3_aa: CATEDDTGELFF
clone_size: -; j_call: TRBJ2-7; v_call: TRBV28; d_call: -; cdr3_nt: TGTGCCAGCAGTTTATGGGGACAAGGTCGTCGGGAGCAGTACTTC; cdr3_aa: CASSLWGQGRREQYF